Below are 19 T cell receptor beta chains sequenced from a single sample in a study of T cell changes during pregnancy in multiple sclerosis. Sequenced by immunoSEQ multiplex PCR; TCRdb stores in-frame clones only, minus some. The data hold tens of thousands of clones, with about 91% observed a single time. The sample here was CD4+ T cells from peripheral blood mononuclear cells, taken in the third trimester of pregnancy. The receptors shown here come from a female donor in good health, enrolled as a control in a pregnancy study.

The chain uses TRBV19 and TRBJ2-2, with D tentatively TRBD1 (5 bases). V lost 8 bases and J 4 bases, leaving 17 bases between the germline ends. In germline, CDR1 is LNHDA, CDR2 SQIVND (reference sequence). The CDR3 length is 15 residues. The CDR3 sequence: CASLGQGFRTGELFF. CDR3 sequence (DNA): TGTGCCAGTTTGGGCCAGGGATTCCGCACCGGGGAGCTGTTTTTT.

The V and J genes are TRBV19 and TRBJ1-2, with TRBD1 matching over 8 bases. Germline loops: CDR1 LNHDA, CDR2 SQIVND (reference sequence). The CDR3 covers 13 residues. The V segment lost 6 bases and the J segment 9 bases; nucleotides outside the gene matches: 9. CDR3 DNA sequence: TGTGCCAGTAGCCTACCCCGGACAGGGAGCTACACCTTC. Translation gives CASSLPRTGSYTF.

This rearrangement joins TRBV6-4 to TRBJ1-2; D gene unclear. The germline V gene has CDR1 MRHNA and CDR2 SNTAGT. V was shortened by 4 bases and J by 8 bases, with 26 bases between the two germline ends. CDR3 size: 17 residues. For the CDR3, the DNA is TGTGCCAGCAGTGCCCACCCCAGTTTAACCGCGGTAGGAGGCTACACCTTC. It is translated as CASSAHPSLTAVGGYTF.

The V and J genes are TRBV7-9 and TRBJ1-2; D gene unclear. Trimming removed 5 bases from V and 8 bases from J, with 9 bases in between. Germline CDR1 is SEHNR and CDR2 is FQNEAQ (reference sequence). The CDR3 loop spans 11 amino acids. This chain's CDR3 is CASSLQSGYTF. In DNA, the CDR3 is TGTGCCAGCAGCCTCCAGTCCGGCTACACCTTC.

V is TRBV18 and J is TRBJ2-1, with TRBD2 matching 10 bases. With 1 base clipped from V and 9 bases from J, the junction kept 6 bases outside the gene matches. CDR1 and CDR2 from the germline V gene are KGHSH and LQKENI. The length of the CDR3 is 15 residues. In DNA, the CDR3 is TGTGCCAGCTCACCACAGCGGGGGGGCCTGGGTGAGCAGTTCTTC. This codes for CASSPQRGGLGEQFF.

The chain has TRBV2 and TRBJ2-7; D is perhaps TRBD2 (6 bases). The germline CDR1 and CDR2 sequences are SNHLY and FYNNEI. V was cut by 7 bases and J by 3 bases, with 10 bases left in between. The CDR3 has 12 residues. DNA for the CDR3: TGTGCCAGCACCCCAGCGGGCTACGAGCAGTACTTC. Residues: CASTPAGYEQYF.

The chain carries TRBV5-6 and TRBJ1-6, with D maybe TRBD1 (5 bases). CDR3 length: 14 amino acids. With 7 bases removed from V and 7 bases from J, the gap between germline ends came to 15 bases. Germline V gene sequence: CDR1 SGHDT, CDR2 YYEEEE. The CDR3, as DNA: TGTGCCAGCCGGGCAGGGTGGAAGAATTCACCCCTCCACTTT. This translates into CASRAGWKNSPLHF.

The chain joins TRBV9 to TRBJ2-1; D perhaps matches TRBD2 (5 bases). The germline V gene encodes CDR1 SGDLS and CDR2 YYNGEE. Trimming removed 7 bases at V and 5 bases at J, with 13 bases between. This CDR3 comprises 13 residues. CDR3 sequence reads: CASSWLADNEQFF. The CDR3 DNA follows: TGTGCCAGCTCTTGGCTAGCCGACAATGAGCAGTTCTTC.

This chain uses TRBV7-9 with TRBJ2-5, with TRBD2 matching 12 bases. The germline gives CDR1 SEHNR, CDR2 FQNEAQ (reference sequence). The CDR3 runs to 15 residues. The trim removed 4 bases at V and 5 bases at J, leaving 5 bases unmatched. DNA for the CDR3: TGTGCCAGCAGCTCATCCGGGACTAGCGGGGAGACCCAGTACTTC. Amino acids: CASSSSGTSGETQYF.

CDR3 sequence: CASSPSGRGELFF. CDR3 bases: TGTGCCAGCAGCCCGTCAGGGCGAGGGGAGCTGTTTTTT. The chain links TRBV7-3 to TRBJ2-2; tentative D call: TRBD1 (5 bases). CDR3 size: 13 residues. V shed 5 bases and J shed 8 bases, with 12 bases lying between them. Germline values: CDR1 SGHTA, CDR2 FQGTGA.

The CDR3: CASRQVQGSGYEQYF. In DNA, the CDR3 is TGTGCCAGCAGACAGGTACAGGGCAGCGGCTACGAGCAGTACTTC. V usage is TRBV2 and J usage is TRBJ2-7; TRBD1 might be the D (6 bases). Trimming removed 6 bases at V and 3 bases at J, with 18 bases between. Germline lookup yields CDR1 SNHLY and CDR2 FYNNEI. The CDR3 consists of 15 residues.

V and J are TRBV7-2 and TRBJ2-7; 7 bases are a match to TRBD1. From germline, CDR1 is SGHTA and CDR2 FQGNSA. With 5 bases clipped from V and 3 bases from J, the junction kept 7 bases outside the gene matches. This CDR3 is built from 14 residues. CDR3 in amino acids: CASSTRQGRYEQYF. The CDR3 DNA is TGTGCCAGCAGCACACGACAGGGACGCTACGAGCAGTACTTC.

V and J are TRBV5-1 and TRBJ2-7, with a weak D call TRBD1 (6 bases). The CDR3 contains 14 residues. Trimming took 3 bases from V and 4 from J, leaving 14 bases between them. Germline V lookup: CDR1 SGHRS, CDR2 YFSETQ. The CDR3 nucleotides read TGCGCCAGCAGCTGGGACAATTCGAATTACGAGCAGTACTTC. Protein: CASSWDNSNYEQYF.

This chain links TRBV29-1 with TRBJ1-2; 9 bases map to TRBD1. Germline assignment: CDR1 SQVTM and CDR2 ANQGSEA. The CDR3 is made up of 13 amino acids. Losses at the gene ends were 7 bases for V and 5 bases for J; bases not matched to a gene: 8. The CDR3 region has the DNA TGCAGCGGCAGGACAGGGGTCGAATATGGCTACACCTTC. Translated, it gives CSGRTGVEYGYTF.

This rearrangement joins TRBV7-9 to TRBJ2-7; D is possibly TRBD2 (6 bases). Germline V gene data show CDR1 as SEHNR and CDR2 as FQNEAQ (reference sequence). This CDR3 comprises 13 residues. The V end was cut by 2 bases, the J end by 7 bases, with 12 bases between. The CDR3 region has the DNA TGTGCCAGCAGCTTAACGTCAGGAGGGGAGCAGTACTTC. Translation gives CASSLTSGGEQYF.

The chain employs TRBV4-3 and TRBJ2-2, with TRBD1 identical over 7 bases. The V gene end was trimmed by 2 bases and the J gene end by 3 bases; junction bases not matched to a gene: 6. Germline CDR1 is LGHNA and CDR2 is YSLEER. The CDR3 length is 16 residues. CDR3 loop: CASSQRLDRHTGELFF. The CDR3 DNA reads TGCGCCAGCAGCCAAAGGCTGGACAGGCACACCGGGGAGCTGTTTTTT.

J is TRBJ1-3 and V is TRBV2, with 7 bases aligning to TRBD1. Germline CDR1 reads SNHLY; CDR2 reads FYNNEI. The CDR3 is made up of 15 amino acids. V lost 7 bases to trimming and J lost 6 bases; unmatched junction nucleotides: 12. The CDR3 sequence is CASTQPQGGLNTIYF. CDR3 DNA: TGTGCCAGCACCCAGCCGCAGGGGGGTTTAAACACCATATATTTT.

This chain connects TRBV4-2 to TRBJ1-5; maybe TRBD1 (6 bases). V lost 3 bases, J lost 5 bases, and 14 bases lay in between. From germline, CDR1 is LGHNA and CDR2 YNFKEQ. CDR3 length equals 15 residues. The CDR3, as DNA: TGTGCCAGCAGCCAGCCAACAGGGATTGATCAGCCCCAGCATTTT. Protein product: CASSQPTGIDQPQHF.

This chain links TRBV5-8 with TRBJ2-1; D possibly corresponds to TRBD2 (6 bases). Trimming left V 7 bases short and J 12 bases short, with 14 bases between. The CDR3 runs 11 residues. Germline assignment: CDR1 SGHTS and CDR2 YDEGEE. CDR3 amino acids: CASGGTKGQFF. The CDR3 DNA follows: TGTGCCAGCGGAGGGACGAAAGGGCAGTTCTTC.